Listed here is a single TCR beta chain. Participants spanned ages about 18 to 90 years and resided in over 20 US areas. Participant-reported clinical history was the basis for cohort assignment. Per the study methods: Reference gene primer amplification yielded estimated nucleated cell counts. Measured with immunoSEQ multiplex PCR; TCRdb has only the in-frame clones, and not every one. The DNA was the basis for D and trimming; V, J and clone size are from that table. Of about 310,000 clones listed, over 80% are singletons. The sample belongs to a study of blood T cell repertoires in COVID-19. Study information: Researchers got acute and convalescent COVID-19 samples from the United States, Italy and Spain.

This sequence originates from a woman aged 18-30 years who had recovered from COVID-19. Sequencing was performed on PBMCs or T cells enriched from blood (not recorded which).

The DNA for the CDR3 is TGTGCCAGCACCGCCGGACTAGCGGGAGTTACAGATACGCAGTATTTT. Its protein product is CASTAGLAGVTDTQYF. The genes are TRBV5-5 and TRBJ2-3, with 13 bases lining up with TRBD2. The V and J ends lost 6 bases and 3 bases, in that order; junction bases with no gene match: 7. Germline-derived CDR1 and CDR2 are SGHKS and YYEKEE (reference sequence). There are 16 residues in the CDR3.